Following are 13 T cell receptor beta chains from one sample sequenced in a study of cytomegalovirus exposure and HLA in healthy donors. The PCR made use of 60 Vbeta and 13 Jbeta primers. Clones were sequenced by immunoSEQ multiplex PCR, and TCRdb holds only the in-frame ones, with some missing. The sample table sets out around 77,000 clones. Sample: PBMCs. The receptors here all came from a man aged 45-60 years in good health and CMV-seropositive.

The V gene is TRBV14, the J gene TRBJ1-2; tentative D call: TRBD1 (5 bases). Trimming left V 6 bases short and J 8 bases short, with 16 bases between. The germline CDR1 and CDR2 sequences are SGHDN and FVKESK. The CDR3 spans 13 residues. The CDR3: CASSPRREGGYTF. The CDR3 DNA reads TGTGCCAGCAGTCCCCGCAGGGAGGGCGGCTACACCTTC.

This CDR3 reads CASSAHATGINTEAFF. In DNA form, the CDR3 reads TGTGCCAGCAGTGCTCACGCTACAGGGATTAACACTGAAGCTTTCTTT. This chain links TRBV25-1 with TRBJ1-1; D perhaps matches TRBD1 (6 bases). The CDR3 spans 16 residues. Trimming removed 4 bases from V and 2 bases from J, with 17 bases in between. Germline V lookup: CDR1 MGHDK, CDR2 SYGVNS.

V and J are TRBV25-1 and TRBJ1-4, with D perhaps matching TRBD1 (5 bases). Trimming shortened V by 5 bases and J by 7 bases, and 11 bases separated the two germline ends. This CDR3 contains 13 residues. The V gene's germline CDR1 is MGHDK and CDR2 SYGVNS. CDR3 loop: CASSPAGIEKLFF. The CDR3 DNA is TGTGCCAGCAGTCCCGCAGGGATTGAAAAACTGTTTTTT.

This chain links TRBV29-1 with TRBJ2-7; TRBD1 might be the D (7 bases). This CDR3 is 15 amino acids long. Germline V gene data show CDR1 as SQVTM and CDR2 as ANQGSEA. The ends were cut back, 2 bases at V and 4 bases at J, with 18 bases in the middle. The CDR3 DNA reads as TGCAGCGTTGAACTCCTCACAGGGGACTTGTACGAGCAGTACTTC. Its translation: CSVELLTGDLYEQYF.

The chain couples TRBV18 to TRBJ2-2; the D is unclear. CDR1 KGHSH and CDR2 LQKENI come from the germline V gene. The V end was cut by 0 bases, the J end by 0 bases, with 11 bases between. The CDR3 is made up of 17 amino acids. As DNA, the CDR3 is TGTGCCAGCTCACCACCGAGGCAAATTGCGAACACCGGGGAGCTGTTTTTT. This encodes CASSPPRQIANTGELFF.

The CDR3 nucleotides read TGTGCCAGCAGTGAATATCAGGGGCGCTGGGGCAATCAGCCCCAGCATTTT. It encodes CASSEYQGRWGNQPQHF. The gene calls are TRBV2 and TRBJ1-5; maybe TRBD1 (6 bases). In germline, CDR1 is SNHLY, CDR2 FYNNEI. This CDR3 region has 17 residues. V lost 2 bases, J lost 2 bases, and 16 bases lay in between.

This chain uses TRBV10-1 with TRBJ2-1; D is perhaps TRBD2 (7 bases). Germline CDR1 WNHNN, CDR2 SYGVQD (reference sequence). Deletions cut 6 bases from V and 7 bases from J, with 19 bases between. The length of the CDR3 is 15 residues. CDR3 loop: CASSAEVGGRNEQFF. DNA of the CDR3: TGCGCCAGCAGCGCGGAGGTGGGGGGGCGTAATGAGCAGTTCTTC.

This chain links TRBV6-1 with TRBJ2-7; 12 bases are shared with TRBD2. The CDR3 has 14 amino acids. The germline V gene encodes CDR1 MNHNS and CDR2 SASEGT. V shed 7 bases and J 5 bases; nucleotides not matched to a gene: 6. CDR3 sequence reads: CASTLAGGSNEQYF. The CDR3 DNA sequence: TGTGCCAGCACCCTAGCGGGAGGGTCCAACGAGCAGTACTTC.

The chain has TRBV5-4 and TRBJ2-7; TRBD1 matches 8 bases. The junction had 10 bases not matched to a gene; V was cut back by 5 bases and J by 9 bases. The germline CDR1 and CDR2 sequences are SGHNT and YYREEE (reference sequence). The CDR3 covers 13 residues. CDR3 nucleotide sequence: TGTGCCAGCAGTTCGGACAGGGAAAGTATGCAGTACGTC. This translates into CASSSDRESMQYV.

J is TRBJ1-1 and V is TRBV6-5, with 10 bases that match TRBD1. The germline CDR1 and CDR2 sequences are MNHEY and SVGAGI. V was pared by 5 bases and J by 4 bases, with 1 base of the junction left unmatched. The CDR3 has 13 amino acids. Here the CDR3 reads CASSRDRGTEAFF. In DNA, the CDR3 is TGTGCCAGCAGTCGGGACAGGGGCACTGAAGCTTTCTTT.

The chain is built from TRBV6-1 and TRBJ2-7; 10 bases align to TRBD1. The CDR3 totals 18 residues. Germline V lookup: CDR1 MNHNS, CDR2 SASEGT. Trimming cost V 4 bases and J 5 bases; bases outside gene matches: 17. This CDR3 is CASSGALGTGALRNEQYV. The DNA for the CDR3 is TGTGCCAGCAGTGGCGCCCTTGGGACAGGGGCCCTTAGGAACGAGCAGTACGTC.

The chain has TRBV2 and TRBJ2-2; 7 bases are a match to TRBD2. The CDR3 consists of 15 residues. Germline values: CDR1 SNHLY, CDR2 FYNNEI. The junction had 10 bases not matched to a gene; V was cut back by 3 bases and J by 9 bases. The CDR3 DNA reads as TGTGCCAGCAGTGAGTCGGGTCGACTAGCCCGGGAGCTGTTTTTT. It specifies CASSESGRLARELFF. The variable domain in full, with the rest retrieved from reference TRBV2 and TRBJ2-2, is EPEVTQTPSHQVTQMGQEVILRCVPISNHLYFYWYRQILGQKVEFLVSFYNNEISEKSEIFDDQFSVERPDGSNFTLKIRSTKLEDSAMYFCASSESGRLARELFFGEGSRLTVL.

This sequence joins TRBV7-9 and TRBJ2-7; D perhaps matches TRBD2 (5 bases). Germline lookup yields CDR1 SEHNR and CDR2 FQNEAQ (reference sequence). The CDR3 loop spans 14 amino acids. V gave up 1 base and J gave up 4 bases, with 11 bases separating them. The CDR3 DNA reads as TGTGCCAGCAGCTTAGTTGGAGCGGTGTACGAGCAGTACTTC. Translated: CASSLVGAVYEQYF.